This T cell receptor (beta chain) was retrieved from a study of control samples from healthy donors and cancer patients. The CDR3 totals 14 residues. Germline-derived CDR1 and CDR2 are GTSNPN and SVGIG (reference sequence). V was cut by 5 bases and J by 4 bases, with 17 bases left in between. TCRdb keeps only in-frame clones here, not all; method: immunoSEQ multiplex PCR. The table lists roughly 100,000 clones, over 85% of them singletons. The chain employs TRBV30 and TRBJ1-2; D possibly corresponds to TRBD1 (6 bases). The sequence derives from a human donor in good health. The donor label of this sample is uncertain. The sequenced sample consisted of blood. The CDR3 spells CAWHTRGRTYGYTF. The CDR3 DNA follows: TGTGCCTGGCATACGCGGGGGCGAACCTATGGCTACACCTTC.